Following are 9 T cell receptor beta chains from one sample sequenced in a study of control samples from healthy donors and cancer patients. Assay used: immunoSEQ multiplex PCR; TCRdb lists only in-frame clones, some missing. The sample holds around 51,000 clones; roughly 86% are singletons and the top ten take under 45%. The material sequenced was PBMCs. The receptors derive from a man in his fifties or sixties with head and neck cancer.

This chain links TRBV7-3 with TRBJ2-3, with D unresolved. The germline V gene encodes CDR1 SGHTA and CDR2 FQGTGA. The CDR3 is 12 residues long. V was trimmed by 4 bases and J by 2 bases, leaving 4 bases between them. This CDR3 reads CASSSTTDTQYF. The CDR3 nucleotides are TGTGCCAGCAGCTCCACCACAGATACGCAGTATTTT.

In this sample, this clone turned up once. The chain recombines TRBV6-5 with TRBJ2-3; either TRBD1 or TRBD2 may fit D (5 bases each). Trimming removed 6 bases at V and 1 base at J, with 11 bases between. Germline V gene sequence: CDR1 MNHEY, CDR2 SVGAGI. The CDR3 runs to 14 residues. Written as DNA, the CDR3 is TGTGCCAGCAGGCCGGGACGTCGCACAGATACGCAGTATTTT. Translation gives CASRPGRRTDTQYF.

This rearrangement joins TRBV19 to TRBJ2-2, with 12 bases lining up with TRBD2. Germline loops: CDR1 LNHDA, CDR2 SQIVND (reference sequence). This CDR3 spans 17 amino acids. J was trimmed by 7 bases and V by 3 bases; bases with no gene match: 9. The CDR3 nucleotides are TGTGCCAGTAGTATCTCCCGACTAGCGGGAGTGGGCGGGGAGCTGTTTTTT. It codes for CASSISRLAGVGGELFF.

The chain couples TRBV27 to TRBJ1-2; a weak D match, TRBD1 (5 bases). Trimming shortened V by 2 bases and J by 7 bases, and 11 bases separated the two germline ends. In germline, CDR1 is MNHEY, CDR2 SMNVEV (reference sequence). This CDR3 region has 13 residues. As DNA, the CDR3 is TGTGCCAGCAGTTTAGGGGCGGCGGGTGGCTACACCTTC. Its protein product is CASSLGAAGGYTF.

The chain is built from TRBV18 and TRBJ1-2, with 11 bases identical to TRBD1. Germline V gene data show CDR1 as KGHSH and CDR2 as LQKENI. The CDR3 has 14 amino acids. The trim removed 1 base at V and 6 bases at J, leaving 1 base unmatched. CDR3 loop: CASSPLDRGHGYTF. CDR3 nucleotides: TGTGCCAGCTCACCACTGGACAGGGGGCATGGCTACACCTTC.

CDR3 bases: TGTGCCAGCAGCTTAGATTCCCCAGGGATAGAGCAGTACTTC. The encoded protein is CASSLDSPGIEQYF. The V call is TRBV11-2, the J call TRBJ2-7; D might be TRBD1 (5 bases). Germline CDR1 SGHAT, CDR2 FQNNGV. V lost 0 bases to trimming and J lost 7 bases, with 13 bases between them. The CDR3 is 14 amino acids.

This chain joins TRBV5-5 and TRBJ2-7, with D perhaps matching TRBD2 (5 bases). The CDR3 sequence is 14 residues long. In germline, CDR1 is SGHKS, CDR2 YYEKEE (reference sequence). Trimming left V 4 bases short and J 0 bases short, with 11 bases between. The CDR3, as DNA: TGTGCCAGCAGCGGCGGGTCCTTCTCCTACGAGCAGTACTTC. Translating it yields CASSGGSFSYEQYF.

The rearrangement joins TRBV5-1 to TRBJ2-7; D gene uncertain. Trimming left V 0 bases short and J 3 bases short, with 10 bases between. The germline CDR1 and CDR2 sequences are SGHRS and YFSETQ. The CDR3 runs to 14 residues. The DNA for the CDR3 is TGCGCCAGCAGCTTGGCAACAGCCAACTACGAGCAGTACTTC. Amino acids: CASSLATANYEQYF.

The rearrangement uses TRBV18 and TRBJ1-1, with D possibly matching TRBD1 (6 bases). Germline V CDR1 and CDR2: KGHSH, LQKENI. V lost 3 bases to trimming and J lost 0 bases, with 11 bases between them. This CDR3 is 15 amino acids long. The CDR3 sequence: CASSPHREMNTEAFF. The CDR3 DNA sequence: TGTGCCAGCTCACCCCACAGGGAAATGAACACTGAAGCTTTCTTT.